The clone carrying this T cell receptor (beta chain) was counted at least ten times. The sample is drawn from a study of blood T cell repertoires in COVID-19. The germline CDR1 and CDR2 sequences are KGHSH and LQKENI. The CDR3 runs to 15 residues. V was trimmed by 2 bases and J by 6 bases, leaving 16 bases between them. The method was immunoSEQ multiplex PCR; TCRdb's version includes in-frame clones alone and lacks a portion of them. Of around 240,000 clones in the sample, 75% to 85% were seen once. The sample was peripheral blood. The TCR comes from a middle-aged woman who had recovered from COVID-19. The chain is built from TRBV18 and TRBJ1-2, with a tentative D call TRBD1 (6 bases). The CDR3 DNA reads TGTGCCAGCTCACCAAGCAGGGGAAGGTTGCATGGCTACACCTTC. Its protein product is CASSPSRGRLHGYTF. The full variable domain, its missing parts supplied by reference TRBV18 and TRBJ1-2, is NAGVMQNPRHLVRRRGQEARLRCSPMKGHSHVYWYRQLPEEGLKFMVYLQKENIIDESGMPKERFSAEFPKEGPSILRIQQVVRGDSAAYFCASSPSRGRLHGYTFGSGTRLTVV.